Listed here is a single T cell receptor (beta chain). Germline V gene sequence: CDR1 GTSNPN, CDR2 SVGIG (reference sequence). Trimming shortened V by 2 bases and J by 5 bases, and 6 bases separated the two germline ends. The CDR3 runs 11 residues. The record originates from a study of OX40 agonist ivuxolimab in advanced cancers. Study-level information: The drug used for patients, ivuxolimab, was an agonistic anti-OX40 (CD134) antibody.

This table comes from immunoSEQ multiplex PCR, and its TCRdb copy is limited to in-frame clones, with some not included. The sample contains 50,000 to 75,000 clones, 80% to 95% of which appear only once. Collection of blood occurred at baseline, at cycle 4 day 1, and at cycle 7 day 1. The source material was CD4+ or CD8+ T cells sorted from blood, sampled in a trial of the OX40 agonist ivuxolimab. The rearrangement links TRBV30 to TRBJ1-1; a possible D gene is TRBD1 (5 bases). This clonotype was sampled from an adult with an advanced solid tumor such as melanoma, head and neck, liver or kidney cancer. The CDR3 bases are TGTGCCTGGAGTCAGGGAACTGAAGCTTTCTTT. This sequence encodes CAWSQGTEAFF. Based on the CDR3 plus reference TRBV30 and TRBJ1-1, the full variable domain is SQTIHQWPATLVQPVGSPLSLECTVEGTSNPNLYWYRQAAGRGLQLLFYSVGIGQISSEVPQNLSASRPQDRQFILSSKKLLLSDSGFYLCAWSQGTEAFFGQGTRLTVV.